One sample yielded the 25 T cell receptor beta chains listed below, sequenced in a study of CD8+CD57+ T cells in acquired aplastic anemia. Genomic DNA was employed as the template in profiling TCR beta VDJ and CDR3. One entry per CDR3 protein results from TCRdb running MiXCR on the reads. The sample records 250,000 to 300,000 distinct CDR3 sequences, roughly half being singletons. Material for sequencing was sorted CD4+, CD8+, or CD8+CD57+ T cells (not recorded which) from PBMCs. The receptor source for this set is a human donor with severe aplastic anemia or a healthy control (not recorded which).

The chain combines TRBV6-5 with TRBJ2-3, with D unclear. The germline V gene has CDR1 MNHEY and CDR2 SVGAGI. Trimming cost V 4 bases and J 3 bases, with 11 bases left between them. This CDR3 comprises 14 residues. The CDR3 here is CASSSALATDTQYF. The CDR3 coding sequence is TGTGCCAGCAGTTCGGCCCTGGCTACAGATACGCAGTATTTT.

This clonotype came up a few times. CDR3 sequence reads: CASSTLAANTGELFF. As DNA, the CDR3 is TGCGCCAGCAGTACACTAGCGGCGAACACCGGGGAGCTGTTTTTT. The rearrangement links TRBV10-1 to TRBJ2-2, with 8 bases fitting TRBD2. The CDR3 is 15 amino acids. Germline CDR1 is WNHNN and CDR2 is SYGVQD (reference sequence). Germline trimming cut 5 bases from V and 0 bases from J; bases unmatched to any gene: 2.

This clonotype appeared many times. This chain joins TRBV5-1 and TRBJ2-1; D possibly corresponds to TRBD2 (5 bases). The germline V gene encodes CDR1 SGHRS and CDR2 YFSETQ. The CDR3 covers 14 residues. Deletions cut 1 base from V and 8 bases from J, with 13 bases between. The CDR3 loop is CASSLITGIDEQFF. The CDR3 DNA is TGCGCCAGCAGCTTGATTACCGGGATTGATGAGCAGTTCTTC.

The count of this clonotype is one. The chain has TRBV5-1 and TRBJ2-7, with D hard to call. Trimming took 5 bases from V and 6 from J, leaving 12 bases between them. This CDR3 is built from 12 residues. Per the germline V gene, CDR1 is SGHRS and CDR2 is YFSETQ. The CDR3, as DNA: TGCGCCAGCAGACAAGGGCAGTCCGAGCAGTACTTC. As protein: CASRQGQSEQYF.

This clonotype has only one observation. The chain recombines TRBV6-4 with TRBJ1-1; possibly TRBD1 for D (6 bases). V was pared by 4 bases and J by 5 bases, with 14 bases between. Germline CDR1 reads MRHNA; CDR2 reads SNTAGT. The CDR3 is 14 amino acids. CDR3 in DNA: TGTGCCAGCAGTGTACCCCAGGGGCGGACTGAAGCTTTCTTT. Translating gives CASSVPQGRTEAFF.

This clonotype has more than one count but fewer than ten. V gene TRBV29-1 combines with J gene TRBJ2-3; D remains ambiguous. The ends were cut back, 2 bases at V and 7 bases at J, with 13 bases in the middle. The CDR3 runs to 13 residues. CDR1 and CDR2 (germline): SQVTM, ANQGSEA. CDR3 DNA sequence: TGCAGCGTTGAAACTGGAGTCGTATATACGCAGTATTTT. As protein: CSVETGVVYTQYF.

The chain employs TRBV12-3 or TRBV12-4 and TRBJ2-7; a weak D match, TRBD1 (5 bases). The CDR3 loop spans 13 amino acids. Trimming removed 6 bases at V and 2 bases at J, with 11 bases between. The CDR3 here is CASRKQAAYEQYF. The CDR3 bases are TGTGCCAGCAGAAAACAGGCTGCCTACGAGCAGTACTTC.

This clonotype came up many times. The CDR3 DNA is TGCGCCAGCAGCCGGGACAGGGGCGATTTGAGTGAGCAGTACTTC. As protein: CASSRDRGDLSEQYF. The J gene is TRBJ2-7, the V gene TRBV5-1; 10 nucleotides line up with TRBD1. Germline assignment: CDR1 SGHRS and CDR2 YFSETQ. After removal of 4 bases from V and 7 bases from J, the junction contained 11 bases not matched to a gene. CDR3 length equals 15 residues.

The chain combines TRBV28 with TRBJ2-2; 7 bases map to TRBD1. Per the germline V gene, CDR1 is MDHEN and CDR2 is SYDVKM. The CDR3 is made up of 14 amino acids. V dropped 10 bases and J dropped 4; count of bases not matched to a gene: 9. CDR3 coding DNA: TGTGCCACACCACGGGACAGCGCCACCGGGGAGCTGTTTTTT. This translates into CATPRDSATGELFF.

The genes are TRBV7-2 and TRBJ2-5, with D possibly matching TRBD2 (5 bases). Looked up from germline, CDR1 is SGHTA and CDR2 is FQGNSA. V lost 4 bases to trimming and J lost 2 bases, with 14 bases between them. CDR3 length: 15 residues. The CDR3 sequence: CASSSTGTPQETQYF. The CDR3 nucleotides are TGTGCCAGCAGCTCCACGGGAACCCCACAAGAGACCCAGTACTTC.

This clonotype has a single count. The J gene is TRBJ2-7, the V gene TRBV5-1; 13 bases align to TRBD2. The end of the DNA is better explained by TRBJ2-1, so the J call may be wrong. CDR1 is SGHRS and CDR2 is YFSETQ in the germline V gene. This CDR3 comprises 15 residues. The CDR3 nucleotides are TGCGCCAGCAGCGACACTAGCGGGGGGGCGTACGAGCAGTTCTTC. Translation: CASSDTSGGAYEQFF.

This sequence joins TRBV9 and TRBJ1-2; D not resolved. Trimming pared 0 bases from V and 3 bases from J, leaving 12 bases between. This CDR3 region has 15 residues. The germline V gene encodes CDR1 SGDLS and CDR2 YYNGEE. The CDR3 sequence is CASSVEGELDYGYTF. Written as DNA, the CDR3 is TGTGCCAGCAGCGTAGAAGGTGAACTTGACTATGGCTACACCTTC. Variable domain in full (rest from reference TRBV9 and TRBJ1-2): DSGVTQTPKHLITATGQRVTLRCSPRSGDLSVYWYQQSLDQGLQFLIQYYNGEERAKGNILERFSAQQFPDLHSELNLSSLELGDSALYFCASSVEGELDYGYTFGSGTRLTVV.

Ten or more counts support this clonotype. The chain is built from TRBV6-5 and TRBJ1-3; D is ambiguous. The CDR3 spans 12 residues. Germline values: CDR1 MNHEY, CDR2 SVGAGI. V lost 5 bases, J lost 4 bases, and 6 bases lay in between. The CDR3 DNA is TGTGCCAGCAGTCCGGGGGGAAACACCATATATTTT. Translated, it gives CASSPGGNTIYF.

On this clonotype: Its ends do not fully match the called genes, so a read error is possible. CDR3: CSVEVRGTSYNEQFF. The CDR3 DNA follows: TGCAGCGTTGAAGTTCGGGGGACCTCCTACAATGAGCAGTTCTTT. The chain recombines TRBV29-1 with TRBJ2-1, with D possibly matching TRBD2 (6 bases). From germline, CDR1 is SQVTM and CDR2 ANQGSEA. This CDR3 region has 15 residues.

The sample holds many counts of this clonotype. The V call is TRBV3-1, the J call TRBJ2-3, with TRBD2 as a possible D gene (6 bases). This CDR3 is 12 amino acids long. Germline assignment: CDR1 LGHDT and CDR2 YNNKEL (reference sequence). Trimming removed 2 bases at V and 11 bases at J, with 11 bases between. As DNA, the CDR3 is TGTGCCAGCAGCCAACACACCGGGGGGCAGTATTTT. It codes for CASSQHTGGQYF.

The chain joins TRBV5-1 to TRBJ2-2; D is uncertain. V shed 6 bases and J shed 4 bases, with 13 bases lying between them. CDR3 size: 14 residues. CDR1 is SGHRS and CDR2 is YFSETQ in the germline V gene. CDR3 DNA: TGCGCCAGCATTCAGTTCGCAGGCACCGGGGAGCTGTTTTTT. This sequence encodes CASIQFAGTGELFF.

There are a few counts of this clonotype. The V and J genes are TRBV19 and TRBJ1-6, with D unresolved. Germline loops: CDR1 LNHDA, CDR2 SQIVND (reference sequence). This CDR3 comprises 15 residues. The germline V and J ends were trimmed by 3 bases and 7 bases, with 13 bases remaining between them. The CDR3 spells CASSMSSGDNSPLHF. CDR3 in DNA: TGTGCCAGTAGTATGTCCTCGGGAGACAATTCACCCCTCCACTTT.

CDR3: CASSVVSAGMYNEQFF. The CDR3 DNA follows: TGTGCCAGCAGCGTAGTGAGTGCAGGGATGTACAATGAGCAGTTCTTC. This sequence joins TRBV9 and TRBJ2-1; maybe TRBD1 (5 bases). CDR1 SGDLS and CDR2 YYNGEE come from the germline V gene. This CDR3 is built from 16 residues. Trimming removed 0 bases from V and 4 bases from J, with 14 bases in between.

This chain links TRBV29-1 with TRBJ1-2; 8 bases map to TRBD1. This CDR3 spans 13 amino acids. The V and J ends lost 3 bases and 5 bases, in that order; junction bases with no gene match: 5. Germline CDR1 and CDR2: SQVTM and ANQGSEA. CDR3: CSVDLGQGYGYTF. Here the CDR3 DNA reads TGCAGCGTTGATCTCGGACAGGGATATGGCTACACCTTC.

In its sample, this clonotype was seen a few times. CDR3 sequence reads: CATSDSDRSNGYTF. The DNA of the CDR3 is TGTGCCACCAGTGATTCCGACAGGAGTAATGGCTACACCTTC. The chain joins TRBV24-1 to TRBJ1-2, with D perhaps matching TRBD1 (6 bases). The CDR3 runs to 14 residues. The germline gives CDR1 KGHDR, CDR2 SFDVKD. V lost 2 bases and J lost 6, with 12 bases in between.

On this clonotype itself: A junction end diverges from the germline sequence, so it may reflect a read error. The chain uses TRBV19 and TRBJ1-1; D unclear. Per germline, CDR1 LNHDA and CDR2 SQIVND (reference sequence). The CDR3 loop spans 11 amino acids. In DNA form, the CDR3 reads TGTGCCAGTAGTAGGGTTACTGAAGCTTCCTTT. Its translation: CASSRVTEASF.

A few counts support this clonotype. This chain connects TRBV9 to TRBJ1-2; 10 nucleotides match TRBD1. Germline CDR1 is SGDLS and CDR2 is YYNGEE. This CDR3 has 15 residues. V shed 3 bases, J shed 4 bases, and the junction held 6 bases outside the gene matches. The CDR3 nucleotides read TGTGCCAGCAGCGCCGACAGGGGGCGAGCCTATGGCTACACCTTC. Protein: CASSADRGRAYGYTF.

The chain has TRBV7-6 and TRBJ1-5, with no clear D. The V gene's germline CDR1 is SGHVS and CDR2 FNYEAQ. The ends were cut back, 1 base at V and 5 bases at J, with 12 bases in the middle. This CDR3 is 15 amino acids long. The DNA of the CDR3 is TGTGCCAGCAGCTTAGGCCGGGGTTTGTATCAGCCCCAGCATTTT. Translating it yields CASSLGRGLYQPQHF.

This chain joins TRBV7-9 and TRBJ2-1, with 13 nucleotides matching TRBD2. V shed 6 bases and J 3 bases; nucleotides not matched to a gene: 8. The V gene's germline CDR1 is SEHNR and CDR2 FQNEAQ (reference sequence). The CDR3 is 17 amino acids. Written as DNA, the CDR3 is TGTGCCAGCAGTTTACCCGGGACTAGCGGGATCTACAATGAGCAGTTCTTC. Protein: CASSLPGTSGIYNEQFF.

This clonotype has at least ten counts. The chain carries TRBV9 and TRBJ2-1, with 11 bases fitting TRBD2. The germline CDR1 and CDR2 sequences are SGDLS and YYNGEE. The junction had 8 bases not matched to a gene; V was cut back by 0 bases and J by 0 bases. This CDR3 spans 19 amino acids. This chain's CDR3 is CASSVDGRLAGGSYNEQFF. CDR3 DNA: TGTGCCAGCAGCGTAGACGGCAGGCTAGCGGGGGGCTCCTACAATGAGCAGTTCTTC. Full variable domain (outside the CDR3, taken from reference TRBV9 and TRBJ2-1): DSGVTQTPKHLITATGQRVTLRCSPRSGDLSVYWYQQSLDQGLQFLIQYYNGEERAKGNILERFSAQQFPDLHSELNLSSLELGDSALYFCASSVDGRLAGGSYNEQFFGPGTRLTVL.